This T cell receptor (beta chain) is from a study of a mutant IDH1 vaccine in newly diagnosed glioma. General observations from the study: The study observed vaccine-induced immune responses in roughly 95% of patients.

Time point denoted: baseline, week 1 (first vaccination visit). Noted treatment: pre-vaccination baseline after standard-of-care therapy. Every donor had a new WHO grade 3 or 4 astrocytoma that was IDH1-mutant, with loss of nuclear ATRX. This clone has a single count. No antigen is known for it. The germline V and J ends were trimmed by 4 bases and 2 bases, with 8 bases remaining between them. There are 13 residues in the CDR3. Germline CDR1 is LNHDA and CDR2 is SQIVND (reference sequence). The data were produced by immunoSEQ multiplex PCR, yet TCRdb's version contains in-frame clones alone and is incomplete. Of 99,000 or so clones listed, over 85% were seen once; the top ten hold roughly 0.58%.

The sequenced sample was PBMCs, obtained from a glioma patient treated with radiotherapy, temozolomide or both. The sequence came from a woman in her forties or fifties with glioma. The gene calls are TRBV19 and TRBJ2-5; D gene unclear. The CDR3 DNA sequence: TGTGCCAGTAGTAGTGACACACAAGAGACCCAGTACTTC. The encoded protein is CASSSDTQETQYF.